This TCR beta chain came from a study of blood T cell repertoires in COVID-19. Profiling relied on immunoSEQ multiplex PCR, and the TCRdb table lists in-frame clones only, not all of them. The sample has about half a million clones; about nine tenths are singletons. After removal of 7 bases from V and 7 bases from J, the junction contained 24 bases not matched to a gene. The CDR3 totals 19 residues. The germline gives CDR1 LNHDA, CDR2 SQIVND (reference sequence). Sequenced: PBMCs or T cells enriched from blood (not recorded which). The TCR sequence derives from a woman aged 60-75 years who had recovered from COVID-19. The chain joins TRBV19 to TRBJ1-5; 8 positions agree with TRBD1. DNA for the CDR3: TGTGCCAGTACCCCCATCACGTTACCGGGACAGGCAAAGGGACAGCCCCAGCATTTT. Encoded protein: CASTPITLPGQAKGQPQHF.